This T cell receptor (beta chain) appears in the sequencing data of a study of T cell responses to AZD1222 COVID-19 vaccine. General study results and limits: Vaccination with two AZD1222 doses was followed by a rise in Spike-specific TCR breadth and depth. Vaccine-associated CD4 TCRs spanned spike, dominant at 160-218 and 743-854. Close to half of spike-specific TCRs reportedly recognize unmutated variant regions.

The CDR3 has 16 amino acids. After removal of 4 bases from V and 3 bases from J, the junction contained 5 bases not matched to a gene. Looked up from germline, CDR1 is SGHTA and CDR2 is FQGNSA. Clones were read by immunoSEQ multiplex PCR, and TCRdb kept only the in-frame ones, dropping some. The data contain some 94,000 clones, around 90% of them seen just once; the ten biggest clones take up approximately 12%. This clone has just one count. Its cognate antigen is unknown. This clonotype was obtained from an adult in good health. The input for sequencing was peripheral blood, taken on day 0 of AZD1222 vaccination. The chain couples TRBV7-2 to TRBJ2-7; 14 nucleotides agree with TRBD2. The CDR3: CASSSRLAGGFYEQYF. For the CDR3, the DNA is TGTGCCAGCAGCTCTCGACTAGCGGGAGGGTTCTACGAGCAGTACTTC. The full variable domain, in which reference TRBV7-2 and TRBJ2-7 provide the parts outside the CDR3, is GAGVSQSPSNKVTEKGKDVELRCDPISGHTALYWYRQSLGQGLEFLIYFQGNSAPDKSGLPSDRFSAERTGGSVSTLTIQRTQQEDSAVYLCASSSRLAGGFYEQYFGPGTRLTVT.